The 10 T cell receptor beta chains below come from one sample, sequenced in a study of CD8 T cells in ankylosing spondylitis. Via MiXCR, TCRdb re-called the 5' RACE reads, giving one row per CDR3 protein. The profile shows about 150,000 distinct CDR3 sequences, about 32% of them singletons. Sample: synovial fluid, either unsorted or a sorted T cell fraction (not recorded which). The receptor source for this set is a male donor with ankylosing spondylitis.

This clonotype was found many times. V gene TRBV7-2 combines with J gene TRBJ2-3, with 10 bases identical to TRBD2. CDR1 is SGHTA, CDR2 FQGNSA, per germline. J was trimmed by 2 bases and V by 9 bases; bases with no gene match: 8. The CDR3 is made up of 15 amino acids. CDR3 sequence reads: CASAVLAGTTDTQYF. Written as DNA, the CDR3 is TGTGCCAGTGCCGTACTAGCGGGGACCACAGATACGCAGTATTTT.

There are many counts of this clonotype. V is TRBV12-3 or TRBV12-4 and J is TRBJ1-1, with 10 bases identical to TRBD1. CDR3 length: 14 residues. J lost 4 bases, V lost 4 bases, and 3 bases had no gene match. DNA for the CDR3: TGTGCCAGCAGTTCCCGGGACAGGGGCACTGAAGCTTTCTTT. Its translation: CASSSRDRGTEAFF.

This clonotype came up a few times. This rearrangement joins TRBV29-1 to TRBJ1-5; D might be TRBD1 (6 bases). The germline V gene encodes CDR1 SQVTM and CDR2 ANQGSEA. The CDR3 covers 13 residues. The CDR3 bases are TGCGCCGTGGGGGGGGCAGGCAATCAGCCCCAGCATTTT. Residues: CAVGGAGNQPQHF. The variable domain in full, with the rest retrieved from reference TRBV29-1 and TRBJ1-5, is SAVISQKPSRDICQRGTSLTIQCQVDSQVTMMFWYRQQPGQSLTLIATANQGSEATYESGFVIDKFPISRPNLTFSTLTVSNMSPEDSSIYLCAVGGAGNQPQHFGDGTRLSIL.

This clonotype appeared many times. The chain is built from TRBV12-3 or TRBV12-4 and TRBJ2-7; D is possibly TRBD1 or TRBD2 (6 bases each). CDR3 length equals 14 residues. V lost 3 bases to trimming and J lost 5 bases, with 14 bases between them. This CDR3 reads CASSLVTGTHEQYF. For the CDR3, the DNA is TGTGCCAGCAGTTTGGTAACAGGGACTCACGAGCAGTACTTC.

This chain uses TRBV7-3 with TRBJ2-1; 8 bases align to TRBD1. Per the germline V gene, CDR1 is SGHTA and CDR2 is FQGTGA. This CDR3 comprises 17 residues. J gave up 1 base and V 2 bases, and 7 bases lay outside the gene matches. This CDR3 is CASSLDPTGGSYNEQFF. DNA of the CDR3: TGTGCCAGCAGCTTAGACCCCACAGGGGGGTCCTACAATGAGCAGTTCTTC.

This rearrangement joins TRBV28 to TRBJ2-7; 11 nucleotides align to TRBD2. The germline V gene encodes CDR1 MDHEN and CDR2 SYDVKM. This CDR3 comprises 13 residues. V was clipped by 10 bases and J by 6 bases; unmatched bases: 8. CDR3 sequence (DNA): TGTGCCACTACACTAGCGGGAGCGTTCGAGCAGTACTTC. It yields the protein CATTLAGAFEQYF.

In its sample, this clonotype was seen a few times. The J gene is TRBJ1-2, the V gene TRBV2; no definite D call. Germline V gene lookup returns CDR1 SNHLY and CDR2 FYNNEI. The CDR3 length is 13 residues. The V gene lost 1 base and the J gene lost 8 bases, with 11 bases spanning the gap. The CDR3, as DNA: TGTGCCAGCAGTGAAGACAGCTTTTACGGCTACACCTTC. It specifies CASSEDSFYGYTF.

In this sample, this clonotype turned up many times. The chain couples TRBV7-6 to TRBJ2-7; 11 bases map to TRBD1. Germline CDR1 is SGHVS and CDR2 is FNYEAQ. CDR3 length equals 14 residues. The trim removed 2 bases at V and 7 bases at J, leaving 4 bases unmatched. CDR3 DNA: TGTGCCAGCAGCTTACTCCGGGACAGGGGGGAGCAGTACTTC. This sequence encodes CASSLLRDRGEQYF.

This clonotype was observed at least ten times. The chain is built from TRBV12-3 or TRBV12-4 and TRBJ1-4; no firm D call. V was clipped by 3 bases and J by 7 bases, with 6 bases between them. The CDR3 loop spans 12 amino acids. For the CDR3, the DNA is TGTGCCAGCAGTTTCGTTATTGAAAAACTGTTTTTT. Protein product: CASSFVIEKLFF.

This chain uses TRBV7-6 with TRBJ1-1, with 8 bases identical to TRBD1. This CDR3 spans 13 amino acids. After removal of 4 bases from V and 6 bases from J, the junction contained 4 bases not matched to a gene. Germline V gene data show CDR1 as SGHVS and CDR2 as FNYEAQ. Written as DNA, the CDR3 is TGTGCCAGCAGCTATCGACAGGGGTCTGAAGCTTTCTTT. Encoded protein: CASSYRQGSEAFF.